What follows are 20 T cell receptor beta chains derived from one specimen sequenced in a study of blood T cell repertoires in COVID-19. Measured with immunoSEQ multiplex PCR; TCRdb has only the in-frame clones, and not every one. The sample records about 300,000 clones, roughly nine tenths being singletons. Specimen: peripheral blood. The receptors here all came from a woman aged 25 to 39 with COVID-19, enrolled during active disease.

The chain recombines TRBV6-2 or TRBV6-3 with TRBJ1-2; D not resolved. Germline V gives CDR1 MNHEY, CDR2 SVGEGT. The CDR3 extends over 15 amino acids. The germline V and J ends were trimmed by 3 bases and 8 bases, with 19 bases remaining between them. CDR3 residues: CASSYIRNHISGYTF. The CDR3 DNA reads TGTGCCAGCAGTTATATCCGAAATCATATAAGCGGCTACACCTTC.

In its sample, this clone was seen once. The CDR3 loop reads CASSRRGSNTGELFF. Here the CDR3 DNA reads TGTGCCAGCTCCCGACGAGGGAGTAACACCGGGGAGCTGTTTTTT. The genes are TRBV18 and TRBJ2-2, with a weak D call TRBD2 (5 bases). This CDR3 spans 15 amino acids. V dropped 6 bases and J dropped 2 bases, with 13 bases sitting between them. CDR1 is KGHSH and CDR2 is LQKENI in the germline V gene.

This chain uses TRBV6-5 with TRBJ1-5, with TRBD1 identical over 12 bases. The CDR3 loop spans 14 amino acids. Per germline, CDR1 MNHEY and CDR2 SVGAGI. The J segment lost 7 bases and the V segment lost 6 bases, leaving 4 bases of the junction unmatched. CDR3: CASRPGTGGQPQHF. The CDR3, as DNA: TGTGCCAGCAGGCCCGGGACAGGGGGCCAGCCCCAGCATTTT.

V is TRBV18 and J is TRBJ2-1; TRBD2 matches 10 bases. The CDR3 is made up of 15 amino acids. Germline trimming cut 4 bases from V and 6 bases from J; bases unmatched to any gene: 6. Germline values: CDR1 KGHSH, CDR2 LQKENI. The CDR3 is CASSLSGGFSNEQFF. The DNA for the CDR3 is TGTGCCAGCTCACTTAGCGGGGGGTTCAGCAATGAGCAGTTCTTC.

Concerning this clone itself: This sample includes further DNA sequences coding for the same CDR3. V and J are TRBV6-5 and TRBJ1-2, with TRBD1 matching over 7 bases. The germline V gene has CDR1 MNHEY and CDR2 SVGAGI. The CDR3 sequence is 13 residues long. V shed 8 bases, J shed 2 bases, and the junction held 5 bases outside the gene matches. CDR3 nucleotide sequence: TGTGCCAGCCACAGGGGCTCAAACTATGGCTACACCTTC. Translated: CASHRGSNYGYTF.

This rearrangement joins TRBV9 to TRBJ2-3; 7 nucleotides match TRBD2. The J segment lost 1 base and the V segment lost 2 bases, leaving 4 bases of the junction unmatched. CDR1 is SGDLS, CDR2 YYNGEE, per germline. This CDR3 has 15 residues. The CDR3 DNA follows: TGTGCCAGCAGCGTTTCCAGCGGGGGCACAGATACGCAGTATTTT. Its protein product is CASSVSSGGTDTQYF.

The genes are TRBV5-6 and TRBJ2-1; D remains ambiguous. V dropped 0 bases and J dropped 8 bases, with 12 bases sitting between them. Germline CDR1 SGHDT, CDR2 YYEEEE. The CDR3 extends over 14 amino acids. Here the CDR3 DNA reads TGTGCCAGCAGCTTGGCGGTAGGCCGGGATGAGCAGTTCTTC. Translating it yields CASSLAVGRDEQFF.

This chain joins TRBV7-9 and TRBJ2-3, with 7 bases that match TRBD2. The germline V gene has CDR1 SEHNR and CDR2 FQNEAQ (reference sequence). V trimming: 5 bases; J trimming: 8 bases; junction bases outside the gene matches: 4. There are 12 residues in the CDR3. The CDR3 DNA sequence: TGTGCCAGCAGCCTCCCGGGGGGTACGCAGTATTTT. Protein: CASSLPGGTQYF. The variable domain in full, completed from reference TRBV7-9 and TRBJ2-3, reads DTGVSQNPRHKITKRGQNVTFRCDPISEHNRLYWYRQTLGQGPEFLTYFQNEAQLEKSRLLSDRFSAERPKGSFSTLEIQRTEQGDSAMYLCASSLPGGTQYFGPGTRLTVL.

V and J are TRBV28 and TRBJ1-3; D may be TRBD1 (6 bases). This CDR3 has 15 residues. The V gene's germline CDR1 is MDHEN and CDR2 SYDVKM. V lost 10 bases, J lost 4 bases, and 20 bases lay in between. This CDR3 is CATRETGTRGNTIYF. The DNA for the CDR3 is TGTGCCACCCGAGAGACAGGTACGCGAGGAAACACCATATATTTT.

The J gene is TRBJ2-3, the V gene TRBV20-1; 7 bases align to TRBD2. Per the germline V gene, CDR1 is DFQATT and CDR2 is SNEGSKA (reference sequence). J was trimmed by 3 bases and V by 3 bases; bases with no gene match: 15. This CDR3 comprises 17 residues. The CDR3 region is CSASRMDTGTITDTQYF. In nucleotides, the CDR3 is TGCAGTGCTAGTCGCATGGACACCGGGACTATAACAGATACGCAGTATTTT.

The genes are TRBV14 and TRBJ1-1; tentatively, D is TRBD1 (6 bases). The CDR3 is 15 residues long. Trimming pared 0 bases from V and 4 bases from J, leaving 12 bases between. Germline values: CDR1 SGHDN, CDR2 FVKESK. As DNA, the CDR3 is TGTGCCAGCAGCCAAGAGGGGGGGCTAAGCACTGAAGCTTTCTTT. Its protein product is CASSQEGGLSTEAFF.

CDR3 coding DNA: TGTGCCAGCAGGGACAGGGGGGTCGCTGGAAACACCATATATTTT. Amino acid sequence: CASRDRGVAGNTIYF. This sequence joins TRBV13 and TRBJ1-3, with 10 nucleotides matching TRBD1. Germline CDR1 PRHDT, CDR2 FYEKMQ (reference sequence). The ends lost 6 bases at V and 2 bases at J; junction bases unmatched: 4. CDR3 length: 15 residues.

Turning to this clone: Mismatch with germline at one junction end may stem from a read error. The chain joins TRBV19 to TRBJ1-2; 7 nucleotides line up with TRBD1. The germline V gene has CDR1 LNHDA and CDR2 SQIVND (reference sequence). This CDR3 has 13 amino acids. In nucleotides, the CDR3 is TGTGCCAGTAGTGACCCGGGACAGAGCTTCCATTTCTTC. Translation gives CASSDPGQSFHFF.

The chain uses TRBV11-3 and TRBJ1-1; 7 positions match TRBD1. Germline assignment: CDR1 SGHNT and CDR2 YENEEA. This CDR3 contains 15 residues. Trimming cost V 5 bases and J 0 bases; bases outside gene matches: 6. The CDR3 protein is CASSQTGQLNTEAFF. The CDR3 DNA reads TGTGCCAGCAGCCAAACGGGACAGCTGAACACTGAAGCTTTCTTT.

V and J are TRBV18 and TRBJ1-5; a possible D gene is TRBD1 (6 bases). Trimming removed 6 bases from V and 3 bases from J, with 12 bases in between. The CDR3 loop spans 14 amino acids. Germline V gene lookup returns CDR1 KGHSH and CDR2 LQKENI. This CDR3 reads CASSVDRFNQPQHF. The CDR3 bases are TGTGCCAGCTCCGTAGACAGGTTCAATCAGCCCCAGCATTTT.

The gene calls are TRBV3-1 (or the pseudogene TRBV3-2) and TRBJ1-5; no firm D call. The V gene lost 0 bases and the J gene lost 3 bases, with 9 bases spanning the gap. Germline values: CDR1 LGHDT, CDR2 YNNKEL (reference sequence). The CDR3 totals 15 residues. CDR3 sequence: CASSQDVAPNQPQHF. The CDR3, as DNA: TGTGCCAGCAGCCAAGACGTAGCCCCCAATCAGCCCCAGCATTTT.

The CDR3 region has the DNA TGCGCCAGCAGCTTGGACCAGGGGGCAGGTAATTCACCCCTCCACTTT. Translated: CASSLDQGAGNSPLHF. V usage is TRBV5-1 and J usage is TRBJ1-6; 8 bases align to TRBD1. V dropped 0 bases and J dropped 6; count of bases not matched to a gene: 5. This CDR3 has 16 residues. Germline V gives CDR1 SGHRS, CDR2 YFSETQ.

This chain connects TRBV2 to TRBJ1-2; TRBD1 aligns across 7 bases. The CDR3 runs to 14 residues. Germline V gene sequence: CDR1 SNHLY, CDR2 FYNNEI. Losses at the gene ends were 7 bases for V and 7 bases for J; bases not matched to a gene: 12. CDR3 coding DNA: TGTGCCAGCACCAGGACAGGCGAAAGGGTTGGCTACACCTTC. As protein: CASTRTGERVGYTF.

V usage is TRBV28 and J usage is TRBJ2-5, with D maybe TRBD1 (6 bases). Trimming took off 3 bases at V and 1 base at J, with 15 bases between the two ends. The CDR3 sequence is 16 residues long. The V gene's germline CDR1 is MDHEN and CDR2 SYDVKM. The CDR3, as DNA: TGTGCCAGCAGTTTCGCCCGAACAGGGATCCAAGAGACCCAGTACTTC. Protein sequence: CASSFARTGIQETQYF.

The CDR3 DNA reads TGTGCCAGCAGTTTGACAGGGTTCACTGAAGCTTTCTTT. Its translation is CASSLTGFTEAFF. This sequence joins TRBV27 and TRBJ1-1, with 7 bases identical to TRBD1. The CDR3 is made up of 13 amino acids. The germline gives CDR1 MNHEY, CDR2 SMNVEV (reference sequence). With V trimmed by 3 bases and J by 4 bases, 2 bases remained unmatched.